This TCR beta chain was retrieved from a study of CD8+ T cells in alopecia areata. Across the study: Severity was scored as percentage of affected scalp area in treated patients.

In each case, RNA was isolated and then reverse transcribed into cDNA as the sequencing template. Method: immunoSEQ multiplex PCR; TCRdb's copy keeps in-frame clones and lacks some. The sample lists roughly 120,000 clones; 58% were seen once. For this clone: As yet, its antigen is unknown.

Treatment here: oral pan-JAK inhibitor, 5-10 mg twice daily. Researchers took lesional scalp punch biopsies and peripheral blood from people who were alopecia areata patients. Germline V CDR1 and CDR2: SQVTM, ANQGSEA. V was shortened by 1 base and J by 0 bases, with 16 bases between the two germline ends. CDR3 length: 17 amino acids. Study-wide results and limits: Normal scalp had lower clonality than lesional scalp, with alopecia totalis/universalis lesions showing this most strongly.

The material sequenced was CD8+ T cells sorted from blood, taken at week 4, from a patient treated with tofacitinib. The receptor comes from a human donor with alopecia areata. This sequence joins TRBV29-1 and TRBJ2-1, with D perhaps TRBD2 (7 bases). CDR3 region: CSVEVGAGEGSYNEQFF. Written as DNA, the CDR3 is TGCAGCGTTGAAGTAGGGGCAGGGGAGGGCTCCTACAATGAGCAGTTCTTC.